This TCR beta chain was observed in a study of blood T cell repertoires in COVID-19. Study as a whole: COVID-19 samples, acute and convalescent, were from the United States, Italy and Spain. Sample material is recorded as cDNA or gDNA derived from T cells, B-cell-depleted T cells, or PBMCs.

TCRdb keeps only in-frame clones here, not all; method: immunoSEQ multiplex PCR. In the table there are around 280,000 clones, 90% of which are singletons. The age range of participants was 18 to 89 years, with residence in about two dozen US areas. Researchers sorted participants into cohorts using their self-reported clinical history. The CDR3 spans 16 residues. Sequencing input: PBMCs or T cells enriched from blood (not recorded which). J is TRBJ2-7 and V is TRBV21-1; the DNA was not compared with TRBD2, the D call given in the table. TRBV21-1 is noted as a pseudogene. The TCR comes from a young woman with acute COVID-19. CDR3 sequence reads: CASSKLGGGYQYEQYF. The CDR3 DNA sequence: TGTGCCAGCAGCAAGCTTGGTGGGGGGTATCAGTACGAGCAGTACTTC.